A single sample gave rise to the 25 T cell receptor beta chains below, sequenced in a study of blood T cell repertoires in COVID-19. Generated by immunoSEQ multiplex PCR, the TCRdb table keeps only in-frame clones and is missing some. Of around 28,000 clones in the sample, approximately 76% are singletons; the top ten hold over 30%. The specimen sequenced was peripheral blood. The receptor source for this set is a man between 65 and 85 years old with acute or convalescent COVID-19.

The chain links TRBV19 to TRBJ2-1, with D perhaps matching TRBD1 (6 bases). V lost 0 bases to trimming and J lost 5 bases, with 11 bases between them. Germline CDR1 reads LNHDA; CDR2 reads SQIVND (reference sequence). The CDR3 loop spans 15 amino acids. The CDR3 DNA is TGTGCCAGTAGTATAGATAGGGGGAGTCACAATGAGCAGTTCTTC. It encodes CASSIDRGSHNEQFF.

A remark on this clone: The germline gene is not matched at one end of the junction; a read error may be the cause. The chain has TRBV6-1 and TRBJ2-7; the D gene is possibly TRBD1 (5 bases). Germline V lookup: CDR1 MNHNS, CDR2 SASEGT. The CDR3 spans 12 residues. CDR3 nucleotide sequence: TGTGCCAGCAGCCACCAGGGTCCTAGGTTCCACTTC. Amino acid sequence: CASSHQGPRFHF.

CDR3 DNA: TGTGCCCTTTCGACTAGCCAAACCGGGGAGCTGTTTTTT. Encoded protein: CALSTSQTGELFF. V gene TRBV2 combines with J gene TRBJ2-2; 7 bases are a match to TRBD2. Per the germline V gene, CDR1 is SNHLY and CDR2 is FYNNEI. CDR3 length: 13 amino acids. J gave up 5 bases and V 11 bases, and 8 bases lay outside the gene matches.

V and J are TRBV7-2 and TRBJ2-3; D is possibly TRBD2 (5 bases). This CDR3 spans 15 amino acids. From germline, CDR1 is SGHTA and CDR2 FQGNSA. The V gene lost 6 bases and the J gene lost 2 bases, with 15 bases spanning the gap. CDR3 DNA sequence: TGTGCCAGCAGTCCCCGAAGCGGAACCACAGATACGCAGTATTTT. Translating gives CASSPRSGTTDTQYF.

This clone has more than one count but fewer than ten. The chain links TRBV3-1 (or the pseudogene TRBV3-2) to TRBJ2-1; possible D gene TRBD2, 5 bases. The germline V gene has CDR1 LGHDT and CDR2 YNNKEL (reference sequence). This CDR3 contains 16 residues. The V and J ends lost 3 bases and 4 bases respectively, with 16 bases between them. CDR3 sequence (DNA): TGTGCCAGCAGCCAGAGACACGGGATCCTATACAATGAGCAGTTCTTC. This translates into CASSQRHGILYNEQFF.

The gene calls are TRBV19 and TRBJ1-2, with 9 bases lining up with TRBD1. V gave up 8 bases and J gave up 5 bases; unmatched junction bases: 12. Per the germline V gene, CDR1 is LNHDA and CDR2 is SQIVND (reference sequence). This CDR3 is built from 15 residues. This CDR3 reads CASCNPGQGRYGYTF. The CDR3 nucleotides are TGTGCCAGTTGCAACCCGGGACAGGGAAGATATGGCTACACCTTC.

The chain combines TRBV27 with TRBJ1-6; D is unclear. There are 13 residues in the CDR3. Trimming removed 7 bases at V and 6 bases at J, with 10 bases between. Germline CDR1 MNHEY, CDR2 SMNVEV (reference sequence). In DNA, the CDR3 is TGTGCCAGCAAAAGTAACAGTAATTCACCCCTCCACTTT. This encodes CASKSNSNSPLHF.

This chain links TRBV29-1 with TRBJ2-1, with 7 bases fitting TRBD2. Germline V gives CDR1 SQVTM, CDR2 ANQGSEA. The J segment lost 7 bases and the V segment lost 7 bases, leaving 4 bases of the junction unmatched. The CDR3 spans 11 residues. In DNA form, the CDR3 reads TGCAGCGCCGGGACTACGAATGAGCAGTTCTTC. This gives the protein CSAGTTNEQFF.

This chain joins TRBV7-2 and TRBJ1-5; D not certain. The V end lost 1 base, the J end lost 2 bases, and 9 bases lay between the germline ends. The CDR3 runs to 15 residues. In germline, CDR1 is SGHTA, CDR2 FQGNSA. The chain's CDR3 is CASSLDSGGNQPQHF. The DNA of the CDR3 is TGTGCCAGCAGCTTAGATTCCGGAGGCAATCAGCCCCAGCATTTT.

The V gene is TRBV5-1, the J gene TRBJ2-7; D perhaps matches TRBD2 (5 bases). This CDR3 comprises 14 residues. V was pared by 4 bases and J by 2 bases, with 13 bases between. Germline lookup yields CDR1 SGHRS and CDR2 YFSETQ. The CDR3 here is CASSSGVLTYEQYF. CDR3 DNA: TGCGCCAGCAGCAGCGGAGTTCTAACCTACGAGCAGTACTTC.

V is TRBV14 and J is TRBJ2-2; D is possibly TRBD1 (5 bases). Germline-derived CDR1 and CDR2 are SGHDN and FVKESK. With 1 base removed from V and 4 bases from J, the gap between germline ends came to 10 bases. This CDR3 is 15 amino acids long. CDR3 sequence: CASSQVVGATGELFF. In DNA form, the CDR3 reads TGTGCCAGCAGCCAAGTAGTTGGGGCCACCGGGGAGCTGTTTTTT.

This clone was counted only a few times. This chain joins TRBV7-2 and TRBJ2-5; D may be TRBD2 (5 bases). CDR3 length equals 13 residues. Trimming left V 5 bases short and J 5 bases short, with 12 bases between. CDR1 and CDR2 (germline): SGHTA, FQGNSA. The CDR3 reads CASSLNGVETQYF. The CDR3 DNA sequence: TGTGCCAGCAGCCTAAACGGGGTGGAGACCCAGTACTTC.

This clone was seen repeatedly, ten times or more. The chain joins TRBV7-2 to TRBJ1-2, with TRBD1 identical over 9 bases. The germline gives CDR1 SGHTA, CDR2 FQGNSA. Trimming took 0 bases from V and 8 from J; bases not matched to a gene: 4. The CDR3 covers 14 residues. The CDR3 protein is CASSLAQGARGYTF. In nucleotides, the CDR3 is TGTGCCAGCAGCTTAGCACAGGGGGCGCGGGGCTACACCTTC.

This clone is a singleton in its sample. The chain is built from TRBV7-9 and TRBJ2-5; D perhaps matches TRBD2 (5 bases). This CDR3 spans 12 amino acids. Trimming took 5 bases from V and 5 from J, leaving 9 bases between them. Germline loops: CDR1 SEHNR, CDR2 FQNEAQ (reference sequence). The CDR3 is CASSAGGETQYF. CDR3 DNA: TGTGCCAGCAGCGCAGGCGGGGAGACCCAGTACTTC.

This clone was seen only once. The chain couples TRBV11-3 to TRBJ2-5; perhaps TRBD1 as D (5 bases). Germline V lookup: CDR1 SGHNT, CDR2 YENEEA. Trimming took 4 bases from V and 6 from J, leaving 12 bases between them. CDR3 length: 13 amino acids. CDR3 DNA sequence: TGTGCCAGCAGCTCTCAGGGTGCGAAGACCCAGTACTTC. This sequence encodes CASSSQGAKTQYF. Filled out from reference TRBV11-3 and TRBJ2-5, the complete variable domain reads EAGVVQSPRYKIIEKKQPVAFWCNPISGHNTLYWYLQNLGQGPELLIRYENEEAVDDSQLPKDRFSAERLKGVDSTLKIQPAELGDSAVYLCASSSQGAKTQYFGPGTRLLVL.

The chain combines TRBV7-2 with TRBJ1-3; D is undetermined. CDR3 size: 15 residues. The V end lost 4 bases, the J end lost 0 bases, and 10 bases lay between the germline ends. Germline V gives CDR1 SGHTA, CDR2 FQGNSA. The CDR3 region has the DNA TGTGCCAGCAGCTCGGTCCCCCTCTCTGGAAACACCATATATTTT. Its protein is CASSSVPLSGNTIYF.

To note about this clone: The junction does not match germline at one end; this may be a read error. This rearrangement joins TRBV6-1 to TRBJ1-1; 8 nucleotides match TRBD1. The CDR3 totals 14 residues. CDR1 is MNHNS, CDR2 SASEGT, per germline. The CDR3 DNA sequence: TGTGCCAGCAGGGAAGGTACAGGGGGCACTGAAGCTTTCTTT. Its translation is CASREGTGGTEAFF.

The CDR3: CASNRGYGYTF. CDR3 nucleotides: TGTGCCAGCAATAGGGGGTATGGCTACACCTTC. The rearrangement uses TRBV12-3 or TRBV12-4 and TRBJ1-2, with a tentative D call TRBD1 (6 bases). Trimming removed 7 bases at V and 5 bases at J, with 8 bases between. The CDR3 contains 11 residues.

The V and J genes are TRBV6-5 and TRBJ2-7; D is perhaps TRBD1 (5 bases). The CDR3 has 12 residues. V was clipped by 6 bases and J by 0 bases, with 6 bases between them. Germline CDR1 MNHEY, CDR2 SVGAGI. The CDR3 region is CASRTDSYEQYF. For the CDR3, the DNA is TGTGCCAGCAGGACAGACTCCTACGAGCAGTACTTC.

This chain uses TRBV20-1 with TRBJ2-5; tentatively, D is TRBD1 (5 bases). Germline-derived CDR1 and CDR2 are DFQATT and SNEGSKA (reference sequence). This CDR3 region has 11 residues. The CDR3 sequence is CSTKGWETQYF. DNA for the CDR3: TGCAGCACGAAGGGGTGGGAGACCCAGTACTTC.

This rearrangement joins TRBV23-1 to TRBJ2-3; D unclear. TRBV23-1 is classed as an ORF, of uncertain function. The V and J ends lost 0 bases and 7 bases respectively, with 20 bases between them. The CDR3 length is 17 residues. CDR3 sequence: CASSQSRPHRSSNTQYF. The CDR3 nucleotides are TGCGCCAGCAGTCAATCGAGGCCGCACCGCAGCAGTAATACGCAGTATTTT.

V usage is TRBV7-9 and J usage is TRBJ1-2, with 12 positions matching TRBD1. Losses at the gene ends were 5 bases for V and 6 bases for J; bases not matched to a gene: 4. Germline V CDR1 and CDR2: SEHNR, FQNEAQ (reference sequence). The CDR3 extends over 14 amino acids. CDR3 coding DNA: TGTGCCAGCAGCCTGGGACAGGGGGCGGATGGCTACACCTTC. Its protein is CASSLGQGADGYTF.

V gene TRBV12-3 or TRBV12-4 combines with J gene TRBJ2-7; TRBD2 matches at 10 bases. The ends lost 8 bases at V and 6 bases at J; junction bases unmatched: 7. The CDR3 extends over 13 amino acids. CDR3 loop: CASGLAGVGEQYF. In nucleotides, the CDR3 is TGTGCCAGCGGTCTAGCGGGAGTGGGCGAGCAGTACTTC.

The chain couples TRBV3-1 (or the pseudogene TRBV3-2) to TRBJ1-3; D unresolved. In germline, CDR1 is LGHDT, CDR2 YNNKEL (reference sequence). The CDR3 has 13 residues. V was clipped by 9 bases and J by 0 bases, with 9 bases between them. The CDR3 nucleotides read TGTGCCAGTCGAGTGAACTCTGGAAACACCATATATTTT. It yields the protein CASRVNSGNTIYF.

The chain's CDR3 is CASSQGERRRDEQYF. In nucleotides, the CDR3 is TGCGCCAGCAGCCAAGGGGAGCGGAGGAGGGACGAGCAGTACTTC. The V gene is TRBV4-1, the J gene TRBJ2-7; possible D gene TRBD2, 6 bases. Germline CDR1 reads MGHRA; CDR2 reads YSYEKL. The CDR3 has 15 residues. V lost 1 base to trimming and J lost 5 bases, with 15 bases between them.